This record looks at one TCR beta chain sequence and its context. This specimen comes from a study of T cells expressing NK-cell markers. Template switching by 5'RACE with UMIs generated the TCR beta cDNA. With the 5' RACE reads reprocessed, TCRdb shows one record per CDR3 protein and no DNA. The sample has about 190,000 distinct CDR3 sequences. Looked up from germline, CDR1 is MGHRA and CDR2 is YSYEKL. The CDR3 has 15 amino acids. This rearrangement joins TRBV4-1 to TRBJ2-2; the TCRdb D gene call, TRBD1, has no DNA to confirm it. The sequenced material came from blood T cells: a sorted CD56 or NKG2C T cell subset, CD4+ or CD8+ T cells, or bulk PBMC T cells (not recorded which). This receptor was taken from a man between 18 and 69 years old in good health. This CDR3 is CASSYRQGVTGELFF.